This T cell receptor beta chain comes out of a study of T-cell reconstitution after alpha-beta-depleted transplantation in children. Unique molecular identifiers were incorporated into the prepared TCRbeta library. From the PCR reads, TCRdb called clonotypes with MiXCR, one entry per CDR3 protein. Among hundreds of thousands of distinct CDR3 sequences, around 16% were seen once, and the ten largest hold roughly 40%. This clonotype has more than one count but fewer than ten. The ends lost 4 bases at V and 2 bases at J; junction bases unmatched: 5. The CDR3 loop spans 15 amino acids. Germline V lookup: CDR1 LGHNA, CDR2 YSLEER.

The input for sequencing was PBMCs, mostly from graft donor cells, taken 360 days after TCRalphabeta/CD19-depleted stem cell transplant. The rearrangement links TRBV4-3 to TRBJ2-5; 9 nucleotides match TRBD1. This receptor was taken from a male patient under 10 years old who had a stem cell transplant for acute lymphoblastic leukemia, so the T cells may come from the graft donor. CDR3 loop: CASSPAGTGQETQYF. For the CDR3, the DNA is TGCGCCAGCAGCCCCGCCGGGACAGGGCAAGAGACCCAGTACTTC.